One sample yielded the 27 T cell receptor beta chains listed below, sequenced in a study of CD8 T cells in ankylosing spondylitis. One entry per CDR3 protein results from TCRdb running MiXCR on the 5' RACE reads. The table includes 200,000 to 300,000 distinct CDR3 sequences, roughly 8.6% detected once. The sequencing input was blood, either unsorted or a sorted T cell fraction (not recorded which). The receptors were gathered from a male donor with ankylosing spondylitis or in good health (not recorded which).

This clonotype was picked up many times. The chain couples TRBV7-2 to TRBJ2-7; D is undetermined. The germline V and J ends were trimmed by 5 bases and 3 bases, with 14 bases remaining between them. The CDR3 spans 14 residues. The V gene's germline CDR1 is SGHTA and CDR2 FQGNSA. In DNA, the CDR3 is TGTGCCAGCAGCGCAACTACCGGCGGCTACGAGCAGTACTTC. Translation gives CASSATTGGYEQYF. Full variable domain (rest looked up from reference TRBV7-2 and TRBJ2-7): GAGVSQSPSNKVTEKGKDVELRCDPISGHTALYWYRQSLGQGLEFLIYFQGNSAPDKSGLPSDRFSAERTGGSVSTLTIQRTQQEDSAVYLCASSATTGGYEQYFGPGTRLTVT.

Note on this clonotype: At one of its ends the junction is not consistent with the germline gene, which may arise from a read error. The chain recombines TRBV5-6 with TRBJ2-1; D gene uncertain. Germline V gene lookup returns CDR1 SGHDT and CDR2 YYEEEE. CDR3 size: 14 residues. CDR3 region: CASSLGFDASEQLF. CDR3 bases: TGTGCCAGCAGCTTGGGATTTGACGCGTCTGAGCAGTTGTTC.

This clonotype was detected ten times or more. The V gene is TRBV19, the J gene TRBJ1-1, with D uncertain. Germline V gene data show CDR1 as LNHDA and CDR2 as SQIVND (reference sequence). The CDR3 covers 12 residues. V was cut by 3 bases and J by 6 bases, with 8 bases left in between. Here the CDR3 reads CASSIWGSEAFF. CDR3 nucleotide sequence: TGTGCCAGTAGTATTTGGGGATCTGAAGCTTTCTTT.

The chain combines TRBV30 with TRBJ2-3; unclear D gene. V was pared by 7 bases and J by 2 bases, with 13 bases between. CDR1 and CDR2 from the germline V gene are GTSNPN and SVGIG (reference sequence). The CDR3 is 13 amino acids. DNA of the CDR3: TGTGCCTCCGGACCTCCTCCCACAGATACGCAGTATTTT. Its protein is CASGPPPTDTQYF.

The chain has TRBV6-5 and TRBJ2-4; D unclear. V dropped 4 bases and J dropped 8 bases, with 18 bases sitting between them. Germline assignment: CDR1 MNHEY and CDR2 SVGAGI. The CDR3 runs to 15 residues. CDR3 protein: CASSSLKDPGDIQYF. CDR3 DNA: TGTGCCAGCAGTTCACTAAAGGACCCTGGGGACATTCAGTACTTC.

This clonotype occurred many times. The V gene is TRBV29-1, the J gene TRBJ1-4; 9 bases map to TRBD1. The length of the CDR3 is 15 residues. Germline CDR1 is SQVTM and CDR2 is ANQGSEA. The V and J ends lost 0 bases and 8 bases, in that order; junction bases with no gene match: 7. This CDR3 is CSVEDRGQGGEKLFF. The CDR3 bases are TGCAGCGTTGAAGATCGGGGACAGGGCGGCGAAAAACTGTTTTTT.

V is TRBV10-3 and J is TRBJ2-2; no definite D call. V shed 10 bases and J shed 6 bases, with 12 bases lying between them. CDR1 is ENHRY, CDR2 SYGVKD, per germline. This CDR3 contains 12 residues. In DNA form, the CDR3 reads TGTGCCACCGCCCCCAGCGCCGGGGAGCTGTTTTTT. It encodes CATAPSAGELFF.

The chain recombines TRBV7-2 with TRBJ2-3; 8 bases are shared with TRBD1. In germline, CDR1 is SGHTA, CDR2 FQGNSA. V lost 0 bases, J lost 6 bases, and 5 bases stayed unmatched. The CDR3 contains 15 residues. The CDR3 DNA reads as TGTGCCAGCAGCTTAGCGGGCAGGGGGCTCGATACGCAGTATTTT. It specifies CASSLAGRGLDTQYF.

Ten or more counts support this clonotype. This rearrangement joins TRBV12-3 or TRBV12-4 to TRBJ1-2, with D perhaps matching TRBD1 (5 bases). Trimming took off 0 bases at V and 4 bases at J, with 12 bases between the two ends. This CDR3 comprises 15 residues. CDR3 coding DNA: TGTGCCAGCAGTTTAGCCCCTGACAGCTTCTATGGCTACACCTTC. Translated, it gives CASSLAPDSFYGYTF.

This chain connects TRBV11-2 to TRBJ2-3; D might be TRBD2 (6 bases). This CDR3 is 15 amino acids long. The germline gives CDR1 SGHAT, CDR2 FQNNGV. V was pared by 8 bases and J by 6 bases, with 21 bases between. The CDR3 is CASSSGGGLSDTQYF. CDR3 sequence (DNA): TGTGCCAGCTCGTCCGGAGGAGGGTTGTCGGATACGCAGTATTTT.

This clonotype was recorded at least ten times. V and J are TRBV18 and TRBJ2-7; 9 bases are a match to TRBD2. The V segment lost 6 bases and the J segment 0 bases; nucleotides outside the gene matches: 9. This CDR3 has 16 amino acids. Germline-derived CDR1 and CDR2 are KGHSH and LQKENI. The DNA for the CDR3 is TGTGCCAGCTCCCATGATAGCGGGAGAAGCTCCTACGAGCAGTACTTC. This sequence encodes CASSHDSGRSSYEQYF.

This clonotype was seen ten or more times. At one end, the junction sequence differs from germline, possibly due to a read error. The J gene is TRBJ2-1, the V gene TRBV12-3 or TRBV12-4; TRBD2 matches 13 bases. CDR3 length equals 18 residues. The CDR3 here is CASVGLAGPGAFYDEQFF. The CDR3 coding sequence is TGTGCCAGCGTGGGACTAGCGGGACCGGGCGCCTTCTACGATGAGCAGTTCTTC.

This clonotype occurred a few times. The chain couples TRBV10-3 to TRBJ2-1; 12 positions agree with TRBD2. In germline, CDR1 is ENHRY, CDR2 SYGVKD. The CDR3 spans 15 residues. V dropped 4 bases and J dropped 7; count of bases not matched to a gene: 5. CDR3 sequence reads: CAISGLAGVGNEQFF. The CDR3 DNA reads TGTGCCATCAGTGGACTAGCGGGAGTCGGAAATGAGCAGTTCTTC.

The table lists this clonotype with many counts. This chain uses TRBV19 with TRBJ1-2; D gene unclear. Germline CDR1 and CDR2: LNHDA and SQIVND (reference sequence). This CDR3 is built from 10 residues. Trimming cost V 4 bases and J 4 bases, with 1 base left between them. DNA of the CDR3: TGTGCCAGTAGTAGCTATGGCTACACCTTC. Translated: CASSSYGYTF. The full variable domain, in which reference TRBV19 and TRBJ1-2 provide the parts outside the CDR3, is DGGITQSPKYLFRKEGQNVTLSCEQNLNHDAMYWYRQDPGQGLRLIYYSQIVNDFQKGDIAEGYSVSREKKESFPLTVTSAQKNPTAFYLCASSSYGYTFGSGTRLTVV.

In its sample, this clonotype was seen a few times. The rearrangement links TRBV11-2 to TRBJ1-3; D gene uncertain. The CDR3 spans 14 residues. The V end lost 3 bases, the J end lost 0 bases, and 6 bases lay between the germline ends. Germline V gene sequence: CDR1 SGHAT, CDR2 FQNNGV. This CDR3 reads CASSFESSGNTIYF. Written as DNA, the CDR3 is TGTGCCAGCAGCTTTGAGTCCTCTGGAAACACCATATATTTT.

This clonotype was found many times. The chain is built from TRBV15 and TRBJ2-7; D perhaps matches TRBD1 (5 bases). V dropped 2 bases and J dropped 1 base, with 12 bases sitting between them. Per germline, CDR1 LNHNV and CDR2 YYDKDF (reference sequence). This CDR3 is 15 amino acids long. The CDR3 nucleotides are TGTGCCACCAGCAGATCCCCGACAGAGTCCTACGAGCAGTACTTC. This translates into CATSRSPTESYEQYF.

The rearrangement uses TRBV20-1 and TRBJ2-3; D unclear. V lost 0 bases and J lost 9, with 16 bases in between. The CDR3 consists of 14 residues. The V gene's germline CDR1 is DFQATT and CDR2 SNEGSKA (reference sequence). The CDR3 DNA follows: TGCAGTGCTAGAGATTCGGCTCGAGCCGACACGCAGTATTTT. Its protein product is CSARDSARADTQYF.

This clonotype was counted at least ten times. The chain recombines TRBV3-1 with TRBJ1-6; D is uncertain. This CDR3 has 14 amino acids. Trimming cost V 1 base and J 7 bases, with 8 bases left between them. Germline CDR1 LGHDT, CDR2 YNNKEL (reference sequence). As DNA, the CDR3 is TGTGCCAGCAGCCAAGGCCCTCGAAATTCACCCCTCCACTTT. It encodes CASSQGPRNSPLHF.

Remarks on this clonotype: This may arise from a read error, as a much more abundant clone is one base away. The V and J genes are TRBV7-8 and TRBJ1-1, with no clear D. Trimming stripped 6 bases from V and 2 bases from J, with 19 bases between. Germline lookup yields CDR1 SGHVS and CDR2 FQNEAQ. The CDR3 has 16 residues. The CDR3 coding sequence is TGTGCCAGCAGATTCGAAGGCTCGGGGATCAACACTGAAGCTTTCTTT. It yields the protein CASRFEGSGINTEAFF.

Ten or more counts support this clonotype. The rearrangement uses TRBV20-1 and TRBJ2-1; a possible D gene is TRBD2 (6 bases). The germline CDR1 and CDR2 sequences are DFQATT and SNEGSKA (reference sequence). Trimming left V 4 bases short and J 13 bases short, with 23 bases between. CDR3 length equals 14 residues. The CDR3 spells CSATGRDPKEGQFF. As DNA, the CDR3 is TGCAGTGCTACCGGGCGGGACCCGAAGGAGGGACAGTTCTTC.

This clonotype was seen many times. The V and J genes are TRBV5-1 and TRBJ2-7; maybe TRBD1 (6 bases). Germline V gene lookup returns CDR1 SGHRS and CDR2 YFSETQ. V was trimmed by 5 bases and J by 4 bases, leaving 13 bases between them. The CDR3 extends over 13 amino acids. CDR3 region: CASSFTGFYEQYF. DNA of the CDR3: TGCGCCAGCAGTTTCACAGGGTTTTACGAGCAGTACTTC.

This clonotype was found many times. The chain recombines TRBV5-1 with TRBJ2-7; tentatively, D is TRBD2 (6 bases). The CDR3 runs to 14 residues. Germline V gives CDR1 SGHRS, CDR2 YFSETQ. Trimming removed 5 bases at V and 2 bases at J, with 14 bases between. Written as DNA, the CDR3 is TGCGCCAGCAGGCTAACGGGAGAAACCTACGAGCAGTACTTC. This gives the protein CASRLTGETYEQYF.

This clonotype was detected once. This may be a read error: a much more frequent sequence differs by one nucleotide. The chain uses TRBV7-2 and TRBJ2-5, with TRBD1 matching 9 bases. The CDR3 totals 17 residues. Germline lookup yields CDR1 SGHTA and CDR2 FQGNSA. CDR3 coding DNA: TGTGCCAGCGGCTTATCCGGGACAGGGAAGTTTTGGGAGACCCAGTACTTC. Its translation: CASGLSGTGKFWETQYF.

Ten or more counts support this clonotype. In DNA, the CDR3 is TGTGCCAGCAGCAAAGGCCCCCGGGAGAAGTGGGCTGAAGCTTTCTTT. This sequence encodes CASSKGPREKWAEAFF. V is TRBV21-1 and J is TRBJ1-1; the D call of TRBD1 is as the table states it, not checked on the DNA. TRBV21-1 is annotated as a pseudogene. The CDR3 runs to 16 residues.

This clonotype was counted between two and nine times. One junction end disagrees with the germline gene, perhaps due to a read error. Written as DNA, the CDR3 is TGTGCCAGCAGCTTCGAGAGTTCTAACTATGGCTACTCCTTC. Its protein product is CASSFESSNYGYSF. This chain connects TRBV7-2 to TRBJ1-2; the D is unclear. Germline V lookup: CDR1 SGHTA, CDR2 FQGNSA. This CDR3 spans 14 amino acids.

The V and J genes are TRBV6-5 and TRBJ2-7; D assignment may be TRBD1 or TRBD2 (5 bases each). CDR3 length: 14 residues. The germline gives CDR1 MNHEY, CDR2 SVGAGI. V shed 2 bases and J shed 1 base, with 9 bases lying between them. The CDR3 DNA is TGTGCCAGCAGTTACAGGGGACCGTCCTACGAGCAGTACTTC. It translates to CASSYRGPSYEQYF.

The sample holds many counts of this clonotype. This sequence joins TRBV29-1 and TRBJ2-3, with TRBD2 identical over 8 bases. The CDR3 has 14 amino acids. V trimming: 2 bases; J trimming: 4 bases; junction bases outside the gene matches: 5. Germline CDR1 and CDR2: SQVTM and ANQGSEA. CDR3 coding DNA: TGCAGCGTTGAAATGACTAGCGTGGCAGATACGCAGTATTTT. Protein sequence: CSVEMTSVADTQYF.